This T cell receptor (beta chain) was obtained from a study of cytomegalovirus exposure and HLA in healthy donors. Overall study: Among about 179 million T cells, an earlier analysis found 90 million to 130 million unique TCR beta sequences. The study, taken as a whole, reports: Most of the TCR beta V segments (in an earlier analysis) were productive either about 87% or about 30% of the time. Sequencing artifact likely explains a cluster of highly shared sequence variants.

Per the germline V gene, CDR1 is SGHVS and CDR2 is FQNEAQ. Trimming shortened V by 1 base and J by 3 bases, and 16 bases separated the two germline ends. The CDR3 consists of 16 residues. Notes on this clone: The antigen remains undetermined.

Both 60 Vbeta primers and 13 Jbeta primers went into the PCR. Generated by immunoSEQ multiplex PCR, the TCRdb table keeps only in-frame clones and is missing some. The sample has roughly 150,000 clones, less than 9.5% seen once. The clonotype comes from a male donor in good health and CMV-seronegative. The rearrangement uses TRBV7-8 and TRBJ2-7; TRBD1 is a possible D gene (6 bases). Sample: PBMCs. CDR3 in amino acids: CASSLGLDRINYEQYF. The CDR3 DNA reads as TGTGCCAGCAGCTTAGGGTTAGACAGGATAAACTACGAGCAGTACTTC.